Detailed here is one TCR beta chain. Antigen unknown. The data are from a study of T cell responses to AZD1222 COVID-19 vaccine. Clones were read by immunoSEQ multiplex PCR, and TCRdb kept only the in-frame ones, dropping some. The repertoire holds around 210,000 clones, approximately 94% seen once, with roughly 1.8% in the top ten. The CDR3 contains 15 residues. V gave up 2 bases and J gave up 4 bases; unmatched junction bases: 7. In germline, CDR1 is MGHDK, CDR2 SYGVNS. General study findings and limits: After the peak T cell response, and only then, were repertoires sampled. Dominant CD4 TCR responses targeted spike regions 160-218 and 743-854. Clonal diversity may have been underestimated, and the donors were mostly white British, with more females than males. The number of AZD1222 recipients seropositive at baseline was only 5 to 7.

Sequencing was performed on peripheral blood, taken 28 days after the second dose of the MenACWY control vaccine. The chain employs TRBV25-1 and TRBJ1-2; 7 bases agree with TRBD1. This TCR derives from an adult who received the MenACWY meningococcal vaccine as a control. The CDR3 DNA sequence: TGTGCCAGCAGTGAACACGGACAGGTTAGCTATGGCTACACCTTC. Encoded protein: CASSEHGQVSYGYTF.